A selection of T cell receptor beta chains follows, all from one sample in a study of response to subunit inactivated influenza vaccine. In TCRdb, the RT-PCR reads were re-called with MiXCR into one record per CDR3 protein. The table has 800,000 or so distinct CDR3 sequences, over 20% seen once. The sample here was PBMCs from blood, taken less than 6 days after vaccination. The receptors derive from a man aged 50-60 years who received an inactivated influenza vaccine. Each CDR3 is given with its conserved first and last residue. Fields, in order: clone size, V gene, D gene, J gene, CDR3 DNA, CDR3 protein. The D gene is left open where the match is weak. Rows may omit the clone size; those that give it use once, few, many or a size class.

>NA|TRBV7-2|NA|TRBJ1-2
TGTGCCAGCAGCCCCGGGACGAGTTATGGCTACACCTTC
CASSPGTSYGYTF
>NA|TRBV9|TRBD2|TRBJ2-7
TGTGCCAGCAGCGTTTCTAGCGGGAACTACGAGCAGTACTTC
CASSVSSGNYEQYF
>few|TRBV12-3/TRBV12-4|TRBD1|TRBJ1-5
TGTGCCAGCAGAATGGACAGGGCGAATCAGCCCCAGCATTTT
CASRMDRANQPQHF
>NA|TRBV12-3/TRBV12-4|NA|TRBJ1-1
TGTGCCAGCAGCACACCCCCGGGCAGGGTGACGAATGAAGCTTTCTTT
CASSTPPGRVTNEAFF
>few|TRBV20-1|TRBD1|TRBJ1-5
TGCAGTGCTCCACCCCCGGGACAGAATCAGCCCCAGCATTTT
CSAPPPGQNQPQHF
>NA|TRBV7-6|NA|TRBJ2-7
TGTGCCAGCAGCCCCCTAGGGGGAGGTAGTAGGCACGAGCAGTACTTC
CASSPLGGGSRHEQYF
>NA|TRBV10-3|TRBD2|TRBJ2-3
TGTGCCATCAGTGTGCTAGCGGGGGAAGGCGATACGCAGTATTTT
CAISVLAGEGDTQYF
>few|TRBV20-1|NA|TRBJ1-6
TGCAGTGCATTAGCAGAGTATAATTCACCCCTCCACTTT
CSALAEYNSPLHF
>few|TRBV4-1|NA|TRBJ2-7
TGCGCCAGCAGCCAAGTGGGCGGACCGCCCTACGAGCAGTACTTC
CASSQVGGPPYEQYF
>NA|TRBV12-3/TRBV12-4|TRBD1|TRBJ2-5
TGTGCCAGCAGCCTCCGAAGGGACAGACAGCAAGAGACCCAGTACTTC
CASSLRRDRQQETQYF
>once|TRBV6-2/TRBV6-3|NA|TRBJ2-3
TGTGCCAGCAGACCACGCCGGGCCTCCACAGATACGCAGTATTTT
CASRPRRASTDTQYF
>few|TRBV7-2|NA|TRBJ1-6
TGTGCCAGCAGCTACTCTCTTGGGACACTTAATTCACCCCTCCACTTT
CASSYSLGTLNSPLHF
>few|TRBV20-1|TRBD2|TRBJ2-1
TGCAGTGCTAGAGGGACTAGCGGGAGTCCTGAGCAGTTCTTC
CSARGTSGSPEQFF
>few|TRBV28|NA|TRBJ2-1
TGTGCCAGCAGTCCCCCCCGGAGGGCCTACAATGAGCAGTTCTTC
CASSPPRRAYNEQFF
>few|TRBV4-2|NA|TRBJ2-3
TGTGCCAGCAGCCAACCGACAGAGATCACAGATACGCAGTATTTT
CASSQPTEITDTQYF
>NA|TRBV20-1|NA|TRBJ1-2
TGCAGTGCTAGAGAGTCCGCCGCCCGCTCTGGCTACACCTTC
CSARESAARSGYTF
>few|TRBV27|NA|TRBJ1-1
TGTGCCAGCAGTTGGGGGGGAGGTACTGAAGCTTTCTTT
CASSWGGGTEAFF
>NA|TRBV7-9|NA|TRBJ2-1
TGTGCCAGCAGGCCCGACTCCAACAATGAGCAGCTCTTC
CASRPDSNNEQLF
>NA|TRBV6-5|TRBD2|TRBJ2-5
TGTGCCAGCAGTTACTCCGGGACTAGCGGGGGGCACCAAGAGACCCAGTACTTC
CASSYSGTSGGHQETQYF
>many|TRBV12-3/TRBV12-4|NA|TRBJ1-6
TGTGCCAGCAGTTTATCAGTGGGTTCACCCCTCCACTTT
CASSLSVGSPLHF
>many|TRBV12-3/TRBV12-4|TRBD2|TRBJ2-3
TGTGCCAGCAGTTCGCCTCACGAGCGGGGGGATCGGGATACGCAGTATTTT
CASSSPHERGDRDTQYF
>few|TRBV10-3|TRBD2|TRBJ2-5
TGTGCCATCAGCCTGGGGAGCGGGGGAGAGGAGACCCAGTACTTC
CAISLGSGGEETQYF
>NA|TRBV6-2/TRBV6-3|NA|TRBJ2-3
TGTGCCAGCAGTTACATGGGACCCTGGCAGTATTTT
CASSYMGPWQYF
>NA|TRBV2|TRBD1|TRBJ1-3
TGTGCCAGCAGAGGCGGGACAGTTCGTTCGAACACCATATATTTT
CASRGGTVRSNTIYF
>few|TRBV7-9|NA|TRBJ1-1
TGTGCCAGCAGTCCATTGACGGGTGGCACTGAAGCTTTCTTT
CASSPLTGGTEAFF
>few|TRBV10-3|TRBD1|TRBJ2-2
TGTGCCATCAGTGAGTCAGTTGGGACAGGGATCACCGGGGAGCTGTTTTTT
CAISESVGTGITGELFF
>few|TRBV4-2|TRBD1|TRBJ2-5
TGTGCCAGCAGCCAAGCCGGGACAGTAAAAGAGACCCAGTACTTC
CASSQAGTVKETQYF
>few|TRBV4-1|TRBD1|TRBJ2-7
TGCGCCAGCAGCCAAGATCCAGGACAGGGCTTCTTCTCGCGCTTC
CASSQDPGQGFFSRF
>NA|TRBV5-1|NA|TRBJ2-5
TGCGCCAGCAGTTCCGGGTCTGGAAAGTACCAAGAGACCCAGTACTTC
CASSSGSGKYQETQYF
>NA|TRBV20-1|TRBD2|TRBJ2-3
TGCAGTGCTAGCGGGACTAGCGGGGGGGACCCAGATACGCAGTATTTT
CSASGTSGGDPDTQYF
>few|TRBV7-8|TRBD1|TRBJ1-5
TGTGCCAGCAGCTCCCGGACAGGGTCAGTTTCCCAGCATTTT
CASSSRTGSVSQHF
>NA|TRBV6-5|NA|TRBJ2-3
TGTGCCAGCAGTTATAGGGGTGGGGTCGGAGATACGCAGTATTTT
CASSYRGGVGDTQYF
>NA|TRBV20-1|TRBD2|TRBJ2-1
TGCAGTGCTAGGTTTCCTAGCGGGACGGTGAATGAGCAGTTCTTC
CSARFPSGTVNEQFF
>NA|TRBV6-1|NA|TRBJ2-5
TGTGCCAGCAGTGTAGGGCGGGCCTTGGGAGAGACCCAGTACTTC
CASSVGRALGETQYF
>NA|TRBV7-9|NA|TRBJ1-5
TGTGCCAGCAGCTTAGCGTGGGGGGACCATAGCAATCAGCCCCAGCATTTT
CASSLAWGDHSNQPQHF
>NA|TRBV5-1|TRBD1|TRBJ1-6
TGCGCCAGCAGCTCCGACGGGACAGATAATTCACCCCTCCACTTT
CASSSDGTDNSPLHF
>NA|TRBV24-1|NA|TRBJ2-5
TGTGCCACCAGTGATTTGAAAGAGACCCAGTACTTC
CATSDLKETQYF
>few|TRBV28|NA|TRBJ1-2
TGTGCCAGCAGTTTAGGGGCCGGGTACTATGGCTACACCTTC
CASSLGAGYYGYTF
>NA|TRBV5-1|TRBD2|TRBJ2-5
TGCGCCAGCAGCCAGGGCGGGAGTTCCGTCCAAGAGACCCAGTACTTC
CASSQGGSSVQETQYF
>NA|TRBV5-1|NA|TRBJ2-2
TGCGCCAGCAGCTTGTCAGCGGTGAACACCGGGGAGCTGTTTTTT
CASSLSAVNTGELFF
>NA|TRBV5-3|NA|TRBJ2-1
TGTGCCAGAAGCTTGGCCATAAATGACCCAGGGGATGAGCAGTTCTTC
CARSLAINDPGDEQFF